This TCR beta chain derives from a study of blood T cell repertoires in COVID-19. Study summary: COVID-19 samples collected from the United States, Italy and Spain covered acute and convalescent phases. Nucleic acid was either cDNA or gDNA, and it came from T cells, B-cell-depleted T cells, or PBMCs.

Study processing details: Nucleated cell number was recorded as an estimate derived from reference gene primer amplification. Clones were read by immunoSEQ multiplex PCR, and TCRdb kept only the in-frame ones, dropping some. That table is the source of V, J and clone size, and D and trimming were worked out from the DNA. In the table there are about 50,000 clones, approximately 89% of which are singletons. V gave up 0 bases and J gave up 7 bases; unmatched junction bases: 3. Germline lookup yields CDR1 SGHRS and CDR2 YFSETQ. The CDR3 is 15 residues long. The chain is built from TRBV5-1 and TRBJ1-6; TRBD1 aligns across 8 bases. The source is a man in his sixties with acute or convalescent COVID-19. The sequenced sample consisted of peripheral blood. The CDR3 DNA reads TGCGCCAGCAGCTTGGAGGACAGGGCGAATTCACCCCTCCACTTT. It codes for CASSLEDRANSPLHF.